This record covers a single T cell receptor beta chain. The antigen is undetermined. V gave up 3 bases and J gave up 7 bases; unmatched junction bases: 8. The CDR3 runs to 15 residues. The data stem from a study of blood T cells in healthy people across ages. Overall study findings and caveats: Donor CMV status, an unknown factor, possibly confounded changes in expanded clonotypes.

Together with a sample-barcoded 5' primer, a J-beta primer mix was included in a second PCR lasting 7 to 11 cycles. The template-switch adaptor was a 5' adaptor with 12 random nucleotides. It tagged each cDNA molecule. TCRdb re-called the 5' RACE reads through MiXCR, storing one row per CDR3 protein. Of 1.5 million to 2 million distinct CDR3 sequences in the sample, about 30% are singletons; the top ten hold around 7.7%. Ranging in age from about 6 to 95, the donors were healthy Caucasian individuals from Russia. Drawing of peripheral blood yielded ten milliliters from each donor. The sequenced sample was blood. This clonotype was obtained from a woman in her 30s in good health. This chain uses TRBV12-3 or TRBV12-4 with TRBJ2-1, with TRBD2 matching 8 bases. The CDR3 is CASSFLLLAVNEQFF. The CDR3 DNA reads TGTGCCAGCAGTTTTCTTCTACTAGCGGTAAATGAGCAGTTCTTC.